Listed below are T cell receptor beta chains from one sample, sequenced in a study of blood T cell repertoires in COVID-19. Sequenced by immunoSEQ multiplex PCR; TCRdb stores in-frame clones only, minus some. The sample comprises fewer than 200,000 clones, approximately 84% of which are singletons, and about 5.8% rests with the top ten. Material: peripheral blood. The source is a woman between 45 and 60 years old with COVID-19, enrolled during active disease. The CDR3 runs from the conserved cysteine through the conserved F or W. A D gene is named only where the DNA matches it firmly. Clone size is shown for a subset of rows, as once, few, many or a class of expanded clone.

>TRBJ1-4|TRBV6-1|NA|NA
CASSATLPGISNEKLFF
TGTGCCAGCAGTGCCACCCTACCGGGGATATCTAATGAAAAACTGTTTTTT
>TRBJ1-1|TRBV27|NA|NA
CASSFAGAGTEAFF
TGTGCCAGCAGTTTTGCAGGTGCGGGGACTGAAGCTTTCTTT
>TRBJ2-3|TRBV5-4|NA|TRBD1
CASGRDRADTQYF
TGTGCCAGCGGGAGGGACAGGGCAGATACGCAGTATTTT
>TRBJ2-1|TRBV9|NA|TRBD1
CASSTRPPGQGDNEQFF
TGTGCCAGCAGCACCCGACCACCGGGACAGGGAGACAATGAGCAGTTCTTC
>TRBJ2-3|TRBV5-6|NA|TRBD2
CASSFGLAGGPGARDTQYF
TGTGCCAGCAGCTTTGGACTAGCGGGGGGGCCAGGAGCCAGGGATACGCAGTATTTT
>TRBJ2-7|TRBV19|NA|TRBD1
CASSHTGTGGYEQYF
TGTGCCAGTAGTCACACCGGGACAGGGGGGTACGAGCAGTACTTC
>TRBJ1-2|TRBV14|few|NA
CASSLQGYGYTF
TGTGCCAGCAGCCTACAGGGTTACGGCTACACCTTC
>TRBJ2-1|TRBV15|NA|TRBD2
CATSRPTSGGPNEQFF
TGTGCCACCAGCAGACCCACTAGCGGGGGGCCCAATGAGCAGTTCTTC
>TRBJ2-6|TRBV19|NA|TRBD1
CASSTRRQGAGANVLTF
TGTGCCAGTAGCACCCGGAGACAGGGGGCTGGGGCCAACGTCCTGACTTTC
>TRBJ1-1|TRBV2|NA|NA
CASGRDNMNTEAFF
TGTGCCAGCGGACGGGACAACATGAACACTGAAGCTTTCTTT
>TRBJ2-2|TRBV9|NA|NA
CASSDQALGELFF
TGTGCCAGCAGCGATCAAGCACTCGGGGAGCTGTTTTTT
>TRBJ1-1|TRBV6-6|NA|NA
CASSDQGLNTEAFF
TGTGCCAGCAGCGACCAGGGTTTGAACACTGAAGCTTTCTTT
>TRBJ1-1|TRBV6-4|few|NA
CASSSTGRGKAFF
TGTGCCAGCAGCTCCACGGGGAGGGGAAAAGCTTTCTTT
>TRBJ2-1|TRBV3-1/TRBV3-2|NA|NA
CASSQDAPGSYNEQFF
TGTGCCAGCAGCCAAGATGCGCCAGGCTCCTACAATGAGCAGTTCTTC
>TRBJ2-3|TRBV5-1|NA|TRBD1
CASSSPQGQSYTDTQYF
TGCGCCAGCAGCTCCCCCCAGGGACAGAGTTACACAGATACGCAGTATTTT
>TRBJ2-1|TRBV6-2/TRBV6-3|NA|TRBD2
CASSSSRGLAGGMADEQFF
TGTGCCAGCAGTTCGTCCAGGGGACTAGCGGGCGGAATGGCAGATGAGCAGTTCTTC
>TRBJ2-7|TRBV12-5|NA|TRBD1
CASGLATGTEAYEQYF
TGTGCTAGTGGTTTGGCGACCGGGACAGAGGCCTACGAGCAGTACTTC
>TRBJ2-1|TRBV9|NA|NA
CASSVGSGTYNEQFF
TGTGCCAGCAGCGTAGGTTCGGGTACCTACAATGAGCAGTTCTTC
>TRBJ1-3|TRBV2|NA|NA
CASRGGFGNTIYF
TGTGCCAGCAGGGGAGGCTTTGGAAACACCATATATTTT
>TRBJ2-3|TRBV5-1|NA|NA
CASSPTGMDTQYF
TGCGCCAGCAGCCCCACAGGAATGGATACGCAGTATTTT
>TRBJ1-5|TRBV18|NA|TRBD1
CASSPARTTGSNQPQHF
TGTGCCAGCTCACCGGCGAGGACGACAGGGAGCAATCAGCCCCAGCATTTT
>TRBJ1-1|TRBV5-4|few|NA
CASSLTGNTEAFF
TGTGCCAGCAGCCTTACGGGGAACACTGAAGCTTTCTTT
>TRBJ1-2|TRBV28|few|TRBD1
CATGTVYGYTF
TGTGCCACCGGGACAGTCTATGGCTACACCTTC
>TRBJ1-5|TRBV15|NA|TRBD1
CATSRGVRTGVGNQPQHF
TGTGCCACCAGCAGAGGGGTTCGAACAGGGGTGGGCAATCAGCCCCAGCATTTT
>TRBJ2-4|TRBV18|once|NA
CASSLLAGVENIQYF
TGTGCCAGCTCACTTCTGGCAGGGGTAGAAAACATTCAGTACTTC
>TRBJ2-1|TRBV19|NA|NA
CASSIQGLGYNEQFF
TGTGCCAGTAGTATTCAGGGGTTGGGGTACAATGAGCAGTTCTTC
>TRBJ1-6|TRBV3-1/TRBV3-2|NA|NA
CASSQGQDYNSPLHF
TGTGCCAGCAGCCAAGGACAGGACTATAATTCACCCCTCCACTTT
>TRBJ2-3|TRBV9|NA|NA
CASSGTGVRTDTQYF
TGTGCCAGCAGCGGTACAGGTGTGAGGACAGATACGCAGTATTTT
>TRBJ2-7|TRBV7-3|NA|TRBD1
CASSRTGSSYEQYF
TGTGCCAGCAGCCGGACAGGCAGCTCCTACGAGCAGTACTTC
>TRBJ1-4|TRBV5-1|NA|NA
CASSLGGYNEKLFF
TGCGCCAGCAGCTTGGGCGGTTATAATGAAAAACTGTTTTTT
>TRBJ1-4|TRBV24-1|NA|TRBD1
CATSDEQGGNEKLFF
TGTGCCACCAGTGATGAACAGGGGGGCAATGAAAAACTGTTTTTT
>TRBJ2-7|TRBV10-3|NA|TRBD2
CAIMGGLAGGPYEQYF
TGTGCCATCATGGGAGGGCTAGCGGGGGGGCCCTACGAGCAGTACTTC
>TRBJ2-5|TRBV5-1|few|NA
CASSILARQPYQETQYF
TGCGCCAGCAGCATCCTGGCGAGACAACCGTACCAAGAGACCCAGTACTTC
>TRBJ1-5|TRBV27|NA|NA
CASSSGQRFNQPQHF
TGTGCCAGCAGTTCCGGACAGCGCTTCAATCAGCCCCAGCATTTT
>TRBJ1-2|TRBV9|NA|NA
CASSPDRNTLYGYTF
TGTGCCAGCAGCCCGGACAGAAATACTCTCTATGGCTACACCTTC
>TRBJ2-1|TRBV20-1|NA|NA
CSARRGHEQFF
TGCAGTGCTCGGCGGGGTCATGAGCAGTTCTTC
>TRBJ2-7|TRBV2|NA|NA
CASSPQPYEQYF
TGTGCCAGCAGTCCACAACCCTACGAGCAGTACTTC
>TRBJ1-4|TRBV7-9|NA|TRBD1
CASSLTGEIREKLFF
TGTGCCAGCAGCTTGACAGGGGAGATTCGGGAAAAACTGTTTTTT
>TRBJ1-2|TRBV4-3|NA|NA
CASSQEWVGANYGYTF
TGCGCCAGCAGCCAAGAGTGGGTGGGGGCAAACTATGGCTACACCTTC
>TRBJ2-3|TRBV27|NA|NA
CASSLLATDTQYF
TGTGCCAGCAGCCTACTAGCTACAGATACGCAGTATTTT
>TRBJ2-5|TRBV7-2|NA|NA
CASSFAGVSVETQYF
TGTGCCAGCAGCTTTGCAGGGGTTAGTGTGGAGACCCAGTACTTC
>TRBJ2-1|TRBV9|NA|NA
CASSVVPGSNEQFF
TGTGCCAGCAGCGTAGTACCAGGGTCCAATGAGCAGTTCTTC
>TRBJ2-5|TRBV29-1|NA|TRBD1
CRAGGVLGTQYF
TGCAGAGCAGGGGGAGTGTTGGGGACCCAGTACTTC
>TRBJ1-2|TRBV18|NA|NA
CASSPLQTGINYGYTF
TGTGCCAGCTCACCACTCCAAACAGGGATCAACTATGGCTACACCTTC
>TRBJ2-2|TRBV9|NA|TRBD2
CASSASGTNPYTGELFF
TGTGCCAGCAGTGCTTCCGGGACTAACCCGTACACCGGGGAGCTGTTTTTT
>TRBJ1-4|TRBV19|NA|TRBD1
CASSIGRGNEKLFF
TGTGCCAGTAGTATCGGCAGGGGGAACGAAAAACTGTTTTTT
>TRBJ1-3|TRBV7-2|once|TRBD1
CASSLAQGAGNTIYF
TGTGCCAGCAGCTTAGCGCAGGGGGCTGGAAACACCATATATTTT
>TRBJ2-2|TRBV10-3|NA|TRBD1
CAIAAGTGVTGELFF
TGTGCCATCGCCGCCGGGACAGGGGTAACCGGGGAGCTGTTTTTT
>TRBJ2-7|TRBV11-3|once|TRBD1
CASSQRQGSYEQYF
TGTGCCAGCAGCCAACGACAGGGTTCCTACGAGCAGTACTTC
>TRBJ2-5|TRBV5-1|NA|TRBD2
CASSRTSAFQETQYF
TGCGCCAGCAGCCGTACTAGCGCCTTCCAAGAGACCCAGTACTTC
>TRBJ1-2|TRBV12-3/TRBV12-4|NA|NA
CASSLRGGYGYTF
TGTGCCAGCAGTTTAAGAGGAGGCTATGGCTACACCTTC
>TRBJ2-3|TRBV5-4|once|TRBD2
CASSWKRGASTDTQYF
TGTGCCAGCAGCTGGAAGCGGGGCGCTAGCACAGATACGCAGTATTTT
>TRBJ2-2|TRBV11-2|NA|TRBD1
CASSPAEGAGGELFF
TGTGCCAGCAGCCCCGCAGAGGGGGCGGGCGGGGAGCTGTTTTTT